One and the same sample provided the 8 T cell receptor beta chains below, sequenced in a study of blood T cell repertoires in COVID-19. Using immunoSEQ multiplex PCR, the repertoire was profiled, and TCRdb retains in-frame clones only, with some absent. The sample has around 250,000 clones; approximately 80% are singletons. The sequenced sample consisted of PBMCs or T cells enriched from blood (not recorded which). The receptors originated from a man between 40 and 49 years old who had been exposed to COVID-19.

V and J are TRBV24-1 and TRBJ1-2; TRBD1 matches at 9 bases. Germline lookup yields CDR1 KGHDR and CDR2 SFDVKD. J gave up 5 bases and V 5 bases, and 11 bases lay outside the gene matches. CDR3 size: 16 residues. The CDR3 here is CATSVQGATGNYGYTF. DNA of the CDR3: TGTGCCACCAGTGTACAGGGGGCCACGGGGAATTATGGCTACACCTTC.

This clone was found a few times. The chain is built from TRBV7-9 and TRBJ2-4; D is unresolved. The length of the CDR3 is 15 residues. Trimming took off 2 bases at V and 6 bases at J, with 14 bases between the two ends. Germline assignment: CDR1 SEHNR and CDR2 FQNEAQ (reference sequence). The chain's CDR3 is CASSLPGHSGNIQYF. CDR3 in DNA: TGTGCCAGCAGCTTACCCGGTCATTCCGGAAACATTCAGTACTTC.

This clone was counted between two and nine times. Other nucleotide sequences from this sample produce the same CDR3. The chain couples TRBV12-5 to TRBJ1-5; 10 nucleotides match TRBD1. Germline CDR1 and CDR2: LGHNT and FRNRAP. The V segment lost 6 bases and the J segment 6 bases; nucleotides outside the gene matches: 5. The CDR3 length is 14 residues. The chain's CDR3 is CASGLTGGGQPQHF. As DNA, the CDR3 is TGTGCTAGTGGCCTGACAGGGGGCGGTCAGCCCCAGCATTTT. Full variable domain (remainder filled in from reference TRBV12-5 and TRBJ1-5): DARVTQTPRHKVTEMGQEVTMRCQPILGHNTVFWYRQTMMQGLELLAYFRNRAPLDDSGMPKDRFSAEMPDATLATLKIQPSEPRDSAVYFCASGLTGGGQPQHFGDGTRLSIL.

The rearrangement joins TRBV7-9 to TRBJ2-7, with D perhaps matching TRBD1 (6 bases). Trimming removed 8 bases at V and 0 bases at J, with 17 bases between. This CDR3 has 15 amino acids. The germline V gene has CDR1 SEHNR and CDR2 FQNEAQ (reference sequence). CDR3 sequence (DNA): TGTGCCAGCGCCCCAGGGACATCCCTCTCCTACGAGCAGTACTTC. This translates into CASAPGTSLSYEQYF.

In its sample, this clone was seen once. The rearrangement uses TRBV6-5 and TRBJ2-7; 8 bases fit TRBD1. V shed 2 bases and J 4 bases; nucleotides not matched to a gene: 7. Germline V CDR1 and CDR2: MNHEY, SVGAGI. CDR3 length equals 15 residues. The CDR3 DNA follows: TGTGCCAGCAGTTACGGTGGGCAGGGGGCTTACGAGCAGTACTTC. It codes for CASSYGGQGAYEQYF.

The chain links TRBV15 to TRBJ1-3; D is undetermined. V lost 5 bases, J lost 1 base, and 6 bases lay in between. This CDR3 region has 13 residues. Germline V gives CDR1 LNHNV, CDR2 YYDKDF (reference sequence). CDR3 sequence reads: CATSSTSGNTIYF. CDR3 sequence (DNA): TGTGCCACCAGCTCCACTTCTGGAAACACCATATATTTT.

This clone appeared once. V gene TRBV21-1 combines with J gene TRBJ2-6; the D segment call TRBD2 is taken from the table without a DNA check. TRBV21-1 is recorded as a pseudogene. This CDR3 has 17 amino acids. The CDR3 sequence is CASVSYLRSSGANVLTF. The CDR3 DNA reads TGTGCCAGCGTATCCTATCTCCGGTCTTCTGGGGCCAACGTCCTGACTTTC.

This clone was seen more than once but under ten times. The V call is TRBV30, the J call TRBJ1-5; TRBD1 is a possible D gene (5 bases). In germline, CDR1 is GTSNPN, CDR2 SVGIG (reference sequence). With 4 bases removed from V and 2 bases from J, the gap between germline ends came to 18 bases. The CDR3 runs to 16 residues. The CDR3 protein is CAWTRGGGTGNQPQHF. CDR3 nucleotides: TGTGCCTGGACCCGAGGCGGCGGGACTGGCAATCAGCCCCAGCATTTT.